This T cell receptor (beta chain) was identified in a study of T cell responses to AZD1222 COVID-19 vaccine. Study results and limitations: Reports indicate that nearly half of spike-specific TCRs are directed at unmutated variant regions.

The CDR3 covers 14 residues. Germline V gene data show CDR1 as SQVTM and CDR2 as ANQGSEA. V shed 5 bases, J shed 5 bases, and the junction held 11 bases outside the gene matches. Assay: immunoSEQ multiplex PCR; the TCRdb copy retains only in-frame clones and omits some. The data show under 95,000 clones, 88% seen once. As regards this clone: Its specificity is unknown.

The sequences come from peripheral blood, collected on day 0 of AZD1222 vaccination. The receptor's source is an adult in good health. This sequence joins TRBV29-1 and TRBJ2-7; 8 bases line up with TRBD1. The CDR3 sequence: CSVQRTGSIDEQYF. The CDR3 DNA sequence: TGCAGCGTTCAGCGGACAGGGTCCATAGACGAGCAGTACTTC.